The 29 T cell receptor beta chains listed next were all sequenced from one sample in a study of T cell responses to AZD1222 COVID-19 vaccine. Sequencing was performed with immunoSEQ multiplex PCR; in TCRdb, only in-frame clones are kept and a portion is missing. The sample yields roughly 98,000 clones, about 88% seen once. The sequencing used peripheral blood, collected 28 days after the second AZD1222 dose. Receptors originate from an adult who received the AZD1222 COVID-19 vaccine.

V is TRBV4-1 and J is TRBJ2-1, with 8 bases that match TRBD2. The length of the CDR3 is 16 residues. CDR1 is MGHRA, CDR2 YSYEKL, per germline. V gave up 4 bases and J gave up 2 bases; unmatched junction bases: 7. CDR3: CASSPYTSGTYNEQFF. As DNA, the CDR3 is TGCGCCAGCAGCCCCTATACTAGCGGTACCTACAATGAGCAGTTCTTC.

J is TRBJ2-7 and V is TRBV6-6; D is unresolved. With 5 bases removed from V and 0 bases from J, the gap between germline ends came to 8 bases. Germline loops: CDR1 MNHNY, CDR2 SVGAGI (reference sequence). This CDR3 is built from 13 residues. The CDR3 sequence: CASSSAGSYEQYF. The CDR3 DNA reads TGTGCCAGCAGTAGCGCCGGCTCCTACGAGCAGTACTTC.

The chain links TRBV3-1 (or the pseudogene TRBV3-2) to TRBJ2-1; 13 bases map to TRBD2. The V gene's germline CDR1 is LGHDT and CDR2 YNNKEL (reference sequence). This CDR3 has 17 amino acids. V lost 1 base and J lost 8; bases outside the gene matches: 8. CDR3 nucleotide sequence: TGTGCCAGCAGCCAAGCCCGAGGACTAGCGGGAGACGATGAGCAGTTCTTC. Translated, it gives CASSQARGLAGDDEQFF.

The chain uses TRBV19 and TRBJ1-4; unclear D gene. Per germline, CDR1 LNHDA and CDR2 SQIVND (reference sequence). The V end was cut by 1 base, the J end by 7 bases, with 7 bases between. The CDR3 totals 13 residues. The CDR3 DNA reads TGTGCCAGTAGTATAGGAACACCTGAAAAACTGTTTTTT. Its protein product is CASSIGTPEKLFF.

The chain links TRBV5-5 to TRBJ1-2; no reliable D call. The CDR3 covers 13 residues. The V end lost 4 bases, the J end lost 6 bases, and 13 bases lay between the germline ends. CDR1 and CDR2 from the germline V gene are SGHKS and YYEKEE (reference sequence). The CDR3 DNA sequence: TGTGCCAGCAGCCCAAGGGCGGGGAATGGCTACACCTTC. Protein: CASSPRAGNGYTF.

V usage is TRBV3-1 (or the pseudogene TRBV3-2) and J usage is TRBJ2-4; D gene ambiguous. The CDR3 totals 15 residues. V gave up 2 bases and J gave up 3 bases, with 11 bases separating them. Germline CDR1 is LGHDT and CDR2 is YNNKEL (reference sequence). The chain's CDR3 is CASSQSSMVKNIQYF. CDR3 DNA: TGTGCCAGCAGCCAATCCAGCATGGTCAAAAACATTCAGTACTTC.

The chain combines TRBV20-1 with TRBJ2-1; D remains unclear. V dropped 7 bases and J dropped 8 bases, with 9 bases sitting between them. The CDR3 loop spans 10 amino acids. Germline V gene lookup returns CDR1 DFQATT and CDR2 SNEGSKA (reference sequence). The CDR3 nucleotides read TGCAGTGGATCAGGCCATGAGCAGTTCTTC. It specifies CSGSGHEQFF.

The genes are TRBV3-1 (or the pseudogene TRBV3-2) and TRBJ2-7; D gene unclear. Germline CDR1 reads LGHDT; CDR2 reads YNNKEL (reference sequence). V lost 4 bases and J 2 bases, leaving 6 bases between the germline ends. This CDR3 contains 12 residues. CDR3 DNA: TGTGCCAGCAGCCGAGCTGCCTACGAGCAGTACTTC. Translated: CASSRAAYEQYF.

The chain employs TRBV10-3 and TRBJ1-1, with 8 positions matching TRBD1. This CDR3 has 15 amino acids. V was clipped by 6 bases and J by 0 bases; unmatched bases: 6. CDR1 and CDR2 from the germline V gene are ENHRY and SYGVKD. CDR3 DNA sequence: TGTGCCATCAGGGCCCAGGGGGCGCTGAACACTGAAGCTTTCTTT. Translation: CAIRAQGALNTEAFF.

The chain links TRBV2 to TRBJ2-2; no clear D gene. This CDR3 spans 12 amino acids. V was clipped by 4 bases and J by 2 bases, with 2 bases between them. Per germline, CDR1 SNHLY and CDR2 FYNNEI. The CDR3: CASSGNTGELFF. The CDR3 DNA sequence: TGTGCCAGCAGTGGCAACACCGGGGAGCTGTTTTTT. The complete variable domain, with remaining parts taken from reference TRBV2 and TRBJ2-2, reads EPEVTQTPSHQVTQMGQEVILRCVPISNHLYFYWYRQILGQKVEFLVSFYNNEISEKSEIFDDQFSVERPDGSNFTLKIRSTKLEDSAMYFCASSGNTGELFFGEGSRLTVL.

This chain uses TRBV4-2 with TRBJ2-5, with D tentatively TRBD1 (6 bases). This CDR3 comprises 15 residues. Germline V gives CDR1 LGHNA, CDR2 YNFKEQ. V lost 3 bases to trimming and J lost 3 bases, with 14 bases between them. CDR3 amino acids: CASSQMAGAEETQYF. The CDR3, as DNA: TGTGCCAGCAGCCAGATGGCAGGGGCCGAAGAGACCCAGTACTTC.

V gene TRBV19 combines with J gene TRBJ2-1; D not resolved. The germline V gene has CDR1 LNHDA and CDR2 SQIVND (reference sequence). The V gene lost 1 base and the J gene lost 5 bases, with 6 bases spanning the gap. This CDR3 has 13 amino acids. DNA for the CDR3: TGTGCCAGTAGTATAGTCCTAAACAATGAGCAGTTCTTC. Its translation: CASSIVLNNEQFF.

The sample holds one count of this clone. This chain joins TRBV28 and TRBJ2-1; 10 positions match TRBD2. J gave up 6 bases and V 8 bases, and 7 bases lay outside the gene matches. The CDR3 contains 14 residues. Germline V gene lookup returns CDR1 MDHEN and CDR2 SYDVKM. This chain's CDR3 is CASLLAGASNEQFF. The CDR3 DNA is TGTGCCAGCCTCCTAGCGGGAGCTTCCAATGAGCAGTTCTTC.

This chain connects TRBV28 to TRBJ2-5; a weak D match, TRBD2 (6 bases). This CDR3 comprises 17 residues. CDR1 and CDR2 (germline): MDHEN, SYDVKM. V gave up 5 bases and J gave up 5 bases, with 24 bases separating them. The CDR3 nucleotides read TGTGCCAGCAGTCCCCGGGACTTCCTTCATAGCTGGGAGACCCAGTACTTC. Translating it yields CASSPRDFLHSWETQYF.

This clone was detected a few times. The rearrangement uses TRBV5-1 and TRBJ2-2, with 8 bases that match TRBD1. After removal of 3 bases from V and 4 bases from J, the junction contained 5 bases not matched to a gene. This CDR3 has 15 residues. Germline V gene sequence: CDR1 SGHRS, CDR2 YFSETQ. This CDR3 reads CASSYTDRGTGELFF. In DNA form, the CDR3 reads TGCGCCAGCAGCTATACTGACAGGGGCACCGGGGAGCTGTTTTTT.

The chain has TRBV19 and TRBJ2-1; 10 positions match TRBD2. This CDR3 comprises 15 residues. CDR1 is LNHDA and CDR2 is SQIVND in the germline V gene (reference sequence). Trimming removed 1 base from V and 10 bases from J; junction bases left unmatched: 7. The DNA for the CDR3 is TGTGCCAGTAGTATAGGAGGGACTAGCGCAAGGGAGCAGTTCTTC. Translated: CASSIGGTSAREQFF. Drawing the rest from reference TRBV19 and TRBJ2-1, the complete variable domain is DGGITQSPKYLFRKEGQNVTLSCEQNLNHDAMYWYRQDPGQGLRLIYYSQIVNDFQKGDIAEGYSVSREKKESFPLTVTSAQKNPTAFYLCASSIGGTSAREQFFGPGTRLTVL.

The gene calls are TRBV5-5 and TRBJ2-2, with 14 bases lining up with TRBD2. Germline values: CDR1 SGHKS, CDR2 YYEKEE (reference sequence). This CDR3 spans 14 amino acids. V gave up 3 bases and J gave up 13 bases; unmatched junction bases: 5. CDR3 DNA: TGTGCCAGCAGCTGGACTAGCGGGGGGAACGGGCTGTTTTTT. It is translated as CASSWTSGGNGLFF.

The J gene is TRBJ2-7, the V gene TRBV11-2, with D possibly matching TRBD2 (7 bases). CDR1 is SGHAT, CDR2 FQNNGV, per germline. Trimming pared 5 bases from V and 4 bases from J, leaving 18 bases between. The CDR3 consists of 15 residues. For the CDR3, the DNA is TGTGCCAGCAGCCCAAAAGGGGGGGGAGCGTACGAGCAGTACTTC. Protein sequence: CASSPKGGGAYEQYF. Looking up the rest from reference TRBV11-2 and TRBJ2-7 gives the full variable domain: EAGVAQSPRYKIIEKRQSVAFWCNPISGHATLYWYQQILGQGPKLLIQFQNNGVVDDSQLPKDRFSAERLKGVDSTLKIQPAKLEDSAVYLCASSPKGGGAYEQYFGPGTRLTVT.

The CDR3 sequence: CASSYGTSPWYEQFF. The CDR3, as DNA: TGTGCCAGCAGCTATGGGACTAGCCCTTGGTATGAGCAGTTCTTC. This chain connects TRBV7-9 to TRBJ2-1, with 9 bases matching TRBD2. In germline, CDR1 is SEHNR, CDR2 FQNEAQ (reference sequence). V lost 4 bases to trimming and J lost 8 bases; unmatched junction nucleotides: 9. The CDR3 runs to 15 residues.

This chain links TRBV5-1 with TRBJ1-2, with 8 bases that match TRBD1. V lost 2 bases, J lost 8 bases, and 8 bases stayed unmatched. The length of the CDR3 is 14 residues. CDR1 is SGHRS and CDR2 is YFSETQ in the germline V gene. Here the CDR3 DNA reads TGCGCCAGCAGCTTAGGACCAGGGGGCGGCGGCTACACCTTC. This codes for CASSLGPGGGGYTF.

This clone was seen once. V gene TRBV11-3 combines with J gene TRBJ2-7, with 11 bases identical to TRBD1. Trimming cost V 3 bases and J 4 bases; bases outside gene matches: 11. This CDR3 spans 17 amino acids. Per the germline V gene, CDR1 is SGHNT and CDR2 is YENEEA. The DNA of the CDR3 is TGTGCCAGCAGCTTCCCACCCCCGGGACAGGGGGGATACGAGCAGTACTTC. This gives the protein CASSFPPPGQGGYEQYF.

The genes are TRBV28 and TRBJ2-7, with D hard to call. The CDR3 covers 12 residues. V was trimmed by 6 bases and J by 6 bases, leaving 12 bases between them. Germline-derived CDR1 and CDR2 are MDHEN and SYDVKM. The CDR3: CASSPEPGEQYF. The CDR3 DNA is TGTGCCAGCAGCCCAGAGCCGGGCGAGCAGTACTTC.

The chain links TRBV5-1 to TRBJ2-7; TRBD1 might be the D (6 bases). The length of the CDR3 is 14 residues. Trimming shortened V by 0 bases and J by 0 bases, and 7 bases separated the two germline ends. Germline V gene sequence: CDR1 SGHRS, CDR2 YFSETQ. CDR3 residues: CASSLVGGSYEQYF. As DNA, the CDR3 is TGCGCCAGCAGCTTGGTAGGGGGCTCCTACGAGCAGTACTTC. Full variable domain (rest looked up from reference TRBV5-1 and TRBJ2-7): KAGVTQTPRYLIKTRGQQVTLSCSPISGHRSVSWYQQTPGQGLQFLFEYFSETQRNKGNFPGRFSGRQFSNSRSEMNVSTLELGDSALYLCASSLVGGSYEQYFGPGTRLTVT.

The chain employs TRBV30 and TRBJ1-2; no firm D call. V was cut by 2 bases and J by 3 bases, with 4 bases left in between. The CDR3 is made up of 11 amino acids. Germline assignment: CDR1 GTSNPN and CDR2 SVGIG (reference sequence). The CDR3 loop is CAWSQDYGYTF. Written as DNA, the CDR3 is TGTGCCTGGAGTCAGGACTATGGCTACACCTTC.

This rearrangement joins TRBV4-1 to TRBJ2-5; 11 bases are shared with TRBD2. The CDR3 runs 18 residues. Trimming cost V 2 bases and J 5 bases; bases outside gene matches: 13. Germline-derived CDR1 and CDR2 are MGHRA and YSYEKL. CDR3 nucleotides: TGCGCCAGCAGCCAACTTACTAGCGGGAGACGTTTTGGTGAGACCCAGTACTTC. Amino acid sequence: CASSQLTSGRRFGETQYF.

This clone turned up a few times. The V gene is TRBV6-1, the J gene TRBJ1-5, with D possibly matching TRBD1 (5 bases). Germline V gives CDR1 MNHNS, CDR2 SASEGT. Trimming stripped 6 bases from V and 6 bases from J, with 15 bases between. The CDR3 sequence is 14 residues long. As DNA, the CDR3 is TGTGCCAGCAGCCACGGGGGGAGCGGTCAGCCCCAGCATTTT. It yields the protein CASSHGGSGQPQHF.

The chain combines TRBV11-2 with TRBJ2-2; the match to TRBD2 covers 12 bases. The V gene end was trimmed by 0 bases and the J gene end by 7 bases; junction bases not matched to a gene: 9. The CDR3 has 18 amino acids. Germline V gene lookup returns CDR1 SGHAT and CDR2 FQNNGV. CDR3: CASSLDPSGRAGSGELFF. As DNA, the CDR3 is TGTGCCAGCAGCTTAGATCCTAGCGGGAGGGCCGGTAGCGGGGAGCTGTTTTTT.

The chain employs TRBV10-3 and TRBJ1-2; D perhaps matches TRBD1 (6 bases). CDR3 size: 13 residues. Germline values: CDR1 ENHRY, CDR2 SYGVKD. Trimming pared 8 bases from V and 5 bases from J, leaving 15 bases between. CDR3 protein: CAIAGQLQYGYTF. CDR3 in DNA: TGTGCCATCGCTGGACAGCTCCAGTATGGCTACACCTTC.

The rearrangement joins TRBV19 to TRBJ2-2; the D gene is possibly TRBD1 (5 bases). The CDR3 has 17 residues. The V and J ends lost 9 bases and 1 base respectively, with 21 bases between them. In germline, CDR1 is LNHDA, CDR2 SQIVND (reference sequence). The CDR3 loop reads CASRPTLRAMNTGELFF. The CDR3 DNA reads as TGTGCCAGCCGGCCAACGCTCAGGGCTATGAACACCGGGGAGCTGTTTTTT.